Below, one T cell receptor (beta chain) is given with its context. Germline is not matched at one junction end, which may reflect a read error. This specimen includes other DNA sequences encoding the same CDR3. Here immunoSEQ multiplex PCR was the method, and the copy in TCRdb shows in-frame clones only, minus some. The sample has about 180,000 clones, roughly 80% seen once; the top ten hold roughly 17%. The data were obtained in a study of blood T cell repertoires in COVID-19. Study in general: Samples of COVID-19 (acute and convalescent) were obtained from the United States, Italy and Spain. Sample material is recorded as cDNA or gDNA derived from T cells, B-cell-depleted T cells, or PBMCs.

In terms of age and location, participants ranged from about 18 to 100 years and lived in under 30 US areas. Either two negative PCRs, clearance, or symptom resolution qualified Cohort 3 donors as recovered. The CDR3 covers 13 residues. Germline assignment: CDR1 SNHLY and CDR2 FYNNEI. The rearrangement links TRBV2 to TRBJ2-7; D is perhaps TRBD1 (5 bases). The TCR originated in a woman aged 45-59 years who had recovered from COVID-19. The sequenced sample consisted of PBMCs or T cells enriched from blood (not recorded which). This chain's CDR3 is CASSAGYSYEQYF. CDR3 DNA: TGTGCTAGCAGTGCAGGGTACTCCTACGAGCAGTACTTC.